Described below is a single T cell receptor (beta chain) sequence and its context. The antigen remains unidentified. Repertoires were generated with immunoSEQ multiplex PCR, while TCRdb's copy carries only in-frame clones and drops some. The sample lists more than 100,000 clones; around 89% were seen once. This sample was included in a study of cytomegalovirus exposure and HLA in healthy donors. Study-level findings and limits: High sensitivity and specificity were reportedly achieved when the classifier diagnosed cytomegalovirus status.

Germline V gene sequence: CDR1 SGDLS, CDR2 YYNGEE. Trimming left V 0 bases short and J 16 bases short, with 20 bases between. This CDR3 is 14 amino acids long. The V call is TRBV9, the J call TRBJ2-4, with D maybe TRBD2 (6 bases). The receptor comes from a woman aged 18-29 years in good health and CMV-seropositive. Sequencing was performed on PBMCs. CDR3 sequence reads: CASSVERGTPVLYF. In nucleotides, the CDR3 is TGTGCCAGCAGCGTAGAACGCGGGACTCCCGTTCTTTACTTC.